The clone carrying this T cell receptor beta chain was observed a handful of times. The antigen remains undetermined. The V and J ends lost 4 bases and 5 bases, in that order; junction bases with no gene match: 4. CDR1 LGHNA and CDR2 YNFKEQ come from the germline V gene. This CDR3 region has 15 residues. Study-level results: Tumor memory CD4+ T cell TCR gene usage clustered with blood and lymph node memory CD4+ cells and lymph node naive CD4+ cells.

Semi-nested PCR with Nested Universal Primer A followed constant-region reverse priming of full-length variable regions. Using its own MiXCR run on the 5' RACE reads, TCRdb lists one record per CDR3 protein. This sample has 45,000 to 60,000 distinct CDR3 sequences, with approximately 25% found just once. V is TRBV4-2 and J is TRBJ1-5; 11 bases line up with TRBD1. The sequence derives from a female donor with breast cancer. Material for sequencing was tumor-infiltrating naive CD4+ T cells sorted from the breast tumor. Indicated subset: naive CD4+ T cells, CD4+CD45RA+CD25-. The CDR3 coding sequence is TGTGCCAGCAGCCCTGGGACAGGGGGAGATCAGCCCCAGCATTTT. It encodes CASSPGTGGDQPQHF.